These 10 T cell receptor beta chains originate from one sample sequenced in a study of shared clonotypes between healthy human individuals. Naive CD8 cells comprised CD45RO-negative, CCR7-positively selected cells, excluding terminally differentiated effector memory CD45RA+ cells. The assay was immunoSEQ multiplex PCR, and TCRdb's table has in-frame clones only and misses some. The sample has about 1.9 million clones, 90% to 95% seen once. The sequenced material came from naive CD8+ T cells from PBMCs. These TCRs come from a man younger than 30 in good health. Some clones in this sample may be carry-over from other donors' samples.

Concerning this clone: Other DNA sequences in the same sample also yield this CDR3. V gene TRBV9 combines with J gene TRBJ2-7, with D perhaps TRBD1 (5 bases). The CDR3 totals 14 residues. The V and J ends lost 0 bases and 1 base respectively, with 8 bases between them. Germline CDR1 SGDLS, CDR2 YYNGEE. CDR3 loop: CASSVGGQSYEQYF. The CDR3 DNA is TGTGCCAGCAGCGTAGGAGGACAATCCTACGAGCAGTACTTC. The entire variable domain, with the rest obtained from reference TRBV9 and TRBJ2-7, is as follows: DSGVTQTPKHLITATGQRVTLRCSPRSGDLSVYWYQQSLDQGLQFLIQYYNGEERAKGNILERFSAQQFPDLHSELNLSSLELGDSALYFCASSVGGQSYEQYFGPGTRLTVT.

DNA of the CDR3: TGTGCCAGCAGTTTCTCGGCGGACCGAGATTACGAGCAGTACTTC. As protein: CASSFSADRDYEQYF. The chain carries TRBV27 and TRBJ2-7, with D hard to call. Germline V lookup: CDR1 MNHEY, CDR2 SMNVEV (reference sequence). V was cut by 3 bases and J by 4 bases, with 16 bases left in between. The CDR3 consists of 15 residues.

This chain connects TRBV9 to TRBJ2-3, with D perhaps given as TRBD1 or TRBD2 (5 bases each). CDR3 length: 19 amino acids. Between the trimmed V and J ends, which lost 4 bases and 0 bases, there was a span of 24 bases. CDR1 SGDLS and CDR2 YYNGEE come from the germline V gene. DNA for the CDR3: TGTGCCAGCAGCACCCCAAACTCGGGGCCTTTGTCGAGCACAGATACGCAGTATTTT. Translating gives CASSTPNSGPLSSTDTQYF.

The chain couples TRBV28 to TRBJ2-5; 7 bases map to TRBD2. The germline gives CDR1 MDHEN, CDR2 SYDVKM. Germline trimming cut 6 bases from V and 6 bases from J; bases unmatched to any gene: 7. This CDR3 has 13 residues. This CDR3 is CASSLGRGQTQYF. In DNA, the CDR3 is TGTGCCAGCAGCTTAGGGAGGGGACAGACCCAGTACTTC. Complete variable domain (other parts from reference TRBV28 and TRBJ2-5): DVKVTQSSRYLVKRTGEKVFLECVQDMDHENMFWYRQDPGLGLRLIYFSYDVKMKEKGDIPEGYSVSREKKERFSLILESASTNQTSMYLCASSLGRGQTQYFGPGTRLLVL.

V and J are TRBV11-2 and TRBJ2-1; a weak D match, TRBD1 (6 bases). The V end was cut by 5 bases, the J end by 2 bases, with 13 bases between. Germline CDR1 reads SGHAT; CDR2 reads FQNNGV. The CDR3 covers 15 residues. In DNA form, the CDR3 reads TGTGCCAGCAGCACCCCGGACAGAGCCTACAATGAGCAGTTCTTC. It codes for CASSTPDRAYNEQFF.

This clone has only one observation. V gene TRBV11-2 combines with J gene TRBJ1-3; D is uncertain. Trimming took 3 bases from V and 3 from J, leaving 6 bases between them. CDR1 is SGHAT and CDR2 is FQNNGV in the germline V gene. The CDR3 extends over 13 amino acids. The DNA of the CDR3 is TGTGCCAGCAGCTTCTCTCGTGGAAACACCATATATTTT. Translated, it gives CASSFSRGNTIYF.

The J gene is TRBJ2-1, the V gene TRBV7-2, with 12 nucleotides matching TRBD2. The V segment lost 5 bases and the J segment 11 bases; nucleotides outside the gene matches: 7. This CDR3 is 14 amino acids long. Germline loops: CDR1 SGHTA, CDR2 FQGNSA. Written as DNA, the CDR3 is TGTGCCAGCAGCCAAGGACTAGCGGGAAGTCAGCAGTTCTTC. It codes for CASSQGLAGSQQFF.

The V gene is TRBV29-1, the J gene TRBJ1-2, with D unclear. Germline V CDR1 and CDR2: SQVTM, ANQGSEA. CDR3 size: 13 residues. The germline V and J ends were trimmed by 7 bases and 4 bases, with 16 bases remaining between them. The CDR3 sequence is CSAQASLLYGYTF. The CDR3 DNA reads TGCAGCGCCCAAGCCTCCCTCCTCTATGGCTACACCTTC.

This clone has only one observation. This chain uses TRBV9 with TRBJ2-5; D could derive from TRBD1 or TRBD2 (5 bases each). V was cut by 2 bases and J by 3 bases, with 17 bases left in between. Germline V gene data show CDR1 as SGDLS and CDR2 as YYNGEE. This CDR3 comprises 16 residues. DNA for the CDR3: TGTGCCAGCAGCGTGGGACGGAAGTTAATAAAAGAGACCCAGTACTTC. This gives the protein CASSVGRKLIKETQYF.

The rearrangement links TRBV6-5 to TRBJ2-3; D gene ambiguous. Looked up from germline, CDR1 is MNHEY and CDR2 is SVGAGI. The ends were cut back, 6 bases at V and 6 bases at J, with 10 bases in the middle. The CDR3 covers 12 residues. As DNA, the CDR3 is TGTGCCAGCAGCCCCACTGGCGATACGCAGTATTTT. This encodes CASSPTGDTQYF.